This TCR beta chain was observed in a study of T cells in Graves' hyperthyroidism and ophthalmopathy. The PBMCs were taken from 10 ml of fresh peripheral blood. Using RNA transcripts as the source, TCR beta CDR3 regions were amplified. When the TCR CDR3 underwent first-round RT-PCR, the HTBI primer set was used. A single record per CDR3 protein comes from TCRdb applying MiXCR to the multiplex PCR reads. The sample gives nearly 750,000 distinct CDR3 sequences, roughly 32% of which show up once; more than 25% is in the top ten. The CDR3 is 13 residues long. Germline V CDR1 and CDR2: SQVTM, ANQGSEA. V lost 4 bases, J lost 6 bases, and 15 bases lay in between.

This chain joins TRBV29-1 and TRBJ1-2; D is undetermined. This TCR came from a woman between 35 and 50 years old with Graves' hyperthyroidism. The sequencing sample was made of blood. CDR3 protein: CSVVWALGDGYTF. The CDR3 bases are TGCAGCGTTGTCTGGGCCCTCGGGGATGGCTACACCTTC.